What follows describes a single T cell receptor (beta chain). This sample is part of a study of blood T cell repertoires in COVID-19. Study details: The United States, Italy and Spain supplied acute and convalescent COVID-19 samples.

Profiled with immunoSEQ multiplex PCR; TCRdb holds only in-frame clones, not every one. Found here are more than 200,000 clones, roughly 80% of them singletons; the top ten hold about 7.4%. Germline V gene sequence: CDR1 SGHRS, CDR2 YFSETQ. Between the trimmed V and J ends, which lost 1 base and 1 base, there was a span of 11 bases. The CDR3 runs to 15 residues. The chain joins TRBV5-1 to TRBJ2-5; the D gene is possibly TRBD2 (5 bases). This sequence was found in a woman older than 75 with acute or convalescent COVID-19. What was sequenced was peripheral blood. The CDR3 spells CASSLWRGSQETQYF. Here the CDR3 DNA reads TGCGCCAGCAGCTTGTGGCGAGGGTCCCAAGAGACCCAGTACTTC.